The 18 T cell receptor beta chains below come from one sample, sequenced in a study of T cells in Graves' hyperthyroidism and ophthalmopathy (dated by TCRdb to about 2019). Libraries were built with multiplex PCR. TCRdb shows the sequencer as Illumina HiSeq 2000. The TCR beta CDR3 regions were amplified from RNA transcripts. The TCR CDR3 was subjected to a first round of RT-PCR using the HTBI primer set and the Qiagen OneStep RT-PCR kit. The public reads were run again by TCRdb, first through fastp at Q25 and then through MiXCR, and only productive beta chains were kept. Each entry is one CDR3 protein sequence, shown with its most common DNA and genes. Recorded for this sample are 500,000 to 600,000 distinct CDR3 sequences; approximately 15% of them occurred a single time. The ten largest clones capture under 20% of the sample. The material sequenced was blood. The receptors stem from a woman between 18 and 29 years old with Graves' hyperthyroidism.

This rearrangement joins TRBV27 to TRBJ2-5; 14 bases are a match to TRBD2. Losses at the gene ends were 5 bases for V and 6 bases for J; bases not matched to a gene: 14. Germline V gene sequence: CDR1 MNHEY, CDR2 SMNVEV (reference sequence). The CDR3 loop spans 18 amino acids. The CDR3 bases are TGTGCCAGCAGTGCCGGTATGACTAGCGGGGGGGCCGGAAAGACCCAGTACTTC. This gives the protein CASSAGMTSGGAGKTQYF.

The J gene is TRBJ1-5, the V gene TRBV6-1; D is possibly TRBD1 (5 bases). This CDR3 is built from 15 residues. The V end lost 7 bases, the J end lost 5 bases, and 18 bases lay between the germline ends. The V gene's germline CDR1 is MNHNS and CDR2 SASEGT. The CDR3 loop is CASKPSTGEDQPQHF. The CDR3 coding sequence is TGTGCCAGCAAACCTAGTACAGGAGAAGATCAGCCCCAGCATTTT.

This chain joins TRBV6-5 and TRBJ1-4; D is undetermined. CDR3 length: 14 amino acids. The V end was cut by 2 bases, the J end by 5 bases, with 9 bases between. Germline V CDR1 and CDR2: MNHEY, SVGAGI. In DNA form, the CDR3 reads TGTGCCAGCAGTTACGAGCCGGTAAATGAAAAACTGTTTTTT. Protein product: CASSYEPVNEKLFF.

The chain combines TRBV28 with TRBJ1-6; D unresolved. Germline values: CDR1 MDHEN, CDR2 SYDVKM. The CDR3 runs to 16 residues. V lost 5 bases, J lost 7 bases, and 18 bases lay in between. The DNA of the CDR3 is TGTGCCAGCAGTACCTACTTTACCGAGAGGAATTCACCCCTCCACTTT. This translates into CASSTYFTERNSPLHF. The whole variable domain, remainder taken from reference TRBV28 and TRBJ1-6, is DVKVTQSSRYLVKRTGEKVFLECVQDMDHENMFWYRQDPGLGLRLIYFSYDVKMKEKGDIPEGYSVSREKKERFSLILESASTNQTSMYLCASSTYFTERNSPLHFGNGTRLTVT.

Of note for this clonotype: This clone may be a read error of a much larger clone one base away. V gene TRBV20-1 combines with J gene TRBJ1-2; 7 bases are a match to TRBD1. The CDR3 length is 14 residues. From germline, CDR1 is DFQATT and CDR2 SNEGSKA (reference sequence). The CDR3 spells CSARQQGTNYGFTF. CDR3 DNA sequence: TGCAGTGCTAGGCAACAGGGGACTAACTATGGCTTCACCTTC.

This clonotype was seen at least ten times. V gene TRBV3-1 combines with J gene TRBJ1-1; no definite D call. The CDR3 runs to 12 residues. V was shortened by 0 bases and J by 9 bases, with 8 bases between the two germline ends. The germline CDR1 and CDR2 sequences are LGHDT and YNNKEL (reference sequence). The CDR3 nucleotides read TGTGCCAGCAGCCAAGATTACGACAAAGCTTTCTTT. Its translation: CASSQDYDKAFF.

This clonotype appeared a few times. The rearrangement links TRBV6-1 to TRBJ2-1, with D perhaps matching TRBD2 (6 bases). V was clipped by 3 bases and J by 5 bases, with 14 bases between them. Looked up from germline, CDR1 is MNHNS and CDR2 is SASEGT. The CDR3 is 15 amino acids. The CDR3 loop is CASSEEAGLNNEQFF. CDR3 bases: TGTGCCAGCAGTGAGGAGGCGGGACTGAACAATGAGCAGTTCTTC.

This clonotype was counted many times. This chain links TRBV2 with TRBJ2-7; D may correspond to TRBD1 or TRBD2 (5 bases each). V gave up 4 bases and J gave up 3 bases, with 10 bases separating them. Germline CDR1 and CDR2: SNHLY and FYNNEI. The CDR3 totals 13 residues. Written as DNA, the CDR3 is TGTGCCAGCAGTGGGGCAGGGAGCTACGAGCAGTACTTC. Encoded protein: CASSGAGSYEQYF.

The chain carries TRBV4-3 and TRBJ2-5; 7 nucleotides match TRBD2. The V gene's germline CDR1 is LGHNA and CDR2 YSLEER. V dropped 1 base and J dropped 2; count of bases not matched to a gene: 7. This CDR3 has 16 residues. In DNA, the CDR3 is TGCGCCAGCAGCCAAGGGGCTAGCGGCTTACAAGAGACCCAGTACTTC. Its protein is CASSQGASGLQETQYF.

The chain carries TRBV7-8 and TRBJ2-5; D unresolved. V dropped 4 bases and J dropped 1 base, with 16 bases sitting between them. CDR1 and CDR2 (germline): SGHVS, FQNEAQ. This CDR3 has 16 amino acids. CDR3 coding DNA: TGTGCCAGCAGCTCCAAAAGAGTACCCCTCCAAGAGACCCAGTACTTC. It is translated as CASSSKRVPLQETQYF.

There are many counts of this clonotype. This sequence joins TRBV7-2 and TRBJ1-2; 8 bases fit TRBD1. The V segment lost 5 bases and the J segment 4 bases; nucleotides outside the gene matches: 6. The CDR3 is 14 amino acids. Germline lookup yields CDR1 SGHTA and CDR2 FQGNSA. Written as DNA, the CDR3 is TGTGCCAGCAGCCCCAGGACAGGGTTCTATGGCTACACCTTC. This encodes CASSPRTGFYGYTF.

This clonotype showed up just a few times. The chain joins TRBV30 to TRBJ1-1; weak D call: TRBD1 (5 bases). This CDR3 contains 13 residues. The ends were cut back, 4 bases at V and 1 base at J, with 10 bases in the middle. Germline V gives CDR1 GTSNPN, CDR2 SVGIG (reference sequence). The CDR3 DNA sequence: TGTGCCTGGACCAGGACAACGAACACTGAAGCTTTCTTT. This encodes CAWTRTTNTEAFF.

CDR3 sequence: CASSPQMTSRGGEQFF. The CDR3, as DNA: TGTGCCAGCAGCCCCCAGATGACCTCAAGGGGAGGTGAGCAGTTCTTC. V gene TRBV14 combines with J gene TRBJ2-1; D possibly corresponds to TRBD2 (6 bases). The germline V gene encodes CDR1 SGHDN and CDR2 FVKESK. V lost 4 bases and J 9 bases, leaving 22 bases between the germline ends. The CDR3 is 16 residues long.

This clonotype was observed a few times. The genes are TRBV18 and TRBJ1-3; 8 nucleotides match TRBD1. The CDR3 has 15 residues. CDR1 and CDR2 (germline): KGHSH, LQKENI. The V segment lost 3 bases and the J segment 2 bases; nucleotides outside the gene matches: 3. The CDR3 protein is CASSPRTGPGNTIYF. The CDR3 DNA is TGTGCCAGCTCACCTCGGACAGGGCCTGGAAACACCATATATTTT.

In this sample, this clonotype turned up many times. This chain uses TRBV12-3 or TRBV12-4 with TRBJ1-5, with TRBD1 as a possible D gene (5 bases). The V gene lost 3 bases and the J gene lost 2 bases, with 8 bases spanning the gap. The CDR3 runs 14 residues. CDR3 sequence: CASSFPRGNQPQHF. The CDR3 DNA reads as TGTGCCAGCAGTTTCCCCAGGGGCAATCAGCCCCAGCATTTT.

In its sample, this clonotype was seen many times. This chain uses TRBV20-1 with TRBJ2-7; 9 nucleotides align to TRBD2. Germline-derived CDR1 and CDR2 are DFQATT and SNEGSKA (reference sequence). V was pared by 5 bases and J by 3 bases, with 17 bases of the junction left unmatched. CDR3 length: 17 residues. CDR3 loop: CSAAEGGRAAPLYEQYF. In DNA, the CDR3 is TGCAGTGCTGCCGAGGGCGGGAGGGCCGCCCCTCTCTACGAGCAGTACTTC.

The chain recombines TRBV2 with TRBJ1-5; weak D call: TRBD1 (5 bases). V shed 5 bases and J shed 2 bases, with 10 bases lying between them. CDR3 length: 14 residues. The V gene's germline CDR1 is SNHLY and CDR2 FYNNEI. The CDR3 DNA reads as TGTGCCAGCAGTAGGGGTACCCGCAATCAGCCCCAGCATTTT. Protein product: CASSRGTRNQPQHF. The full variable domain, in which reference TRBV2 and TRBJ1-5 provide the parts outside the CDR3, is EPEVTQTPSHQVTQMGQEVILRCVPISNHLYFYWYRQILGQKVEFLVSFYNNEISEKSEIFDDQFSVERPDGSNFTLKIRSTKLEDSAMYFCASSRGTRNQPQHFGDGTRLSIL.

The chain couples TRBV20-1 to TRBJ2-1, with 10 bases that match TRBD2. From germline, CDR1 is DFQATT and CDR2 SNEGSKA (reference sequence). The CDR3 runs to 14 residues. With V trimmed by 1 base and J by 10 bases, 7 bases remained unmatched. CDR3 DNA: TGCAGTGCTAGAGGACTAGCGGGTTACGGGGAGCAGTTCTTC. The encoded protein is CSARGLAGYGEQFF.